This record concerns one T cell receptor beta chain sequence. What it binds is unknown. Assay: immunoSEQ multiplex PCR; the TCRdb copy retains only in-frame clones and omits some. This sample yields approximately 10,000 clones, of which about 80% are seen a single time; about 51% belongs to the top ten. The sample comes from a study of STAT3 mutations in large granular lymphocyte leukemia. The study's findings and limits: Every T-LGLL patient had at least one immunodominant TCRbeta clonotype. After therapy, 6 of 18 patients switched clonotypes, all new clones STAT3 wild type.

The length of the CDR3 is 18 residues. J gave up 5 bases and V 1 base, and 14 bases lay outside the gene matches. Germline V lookup: CDR1 SEHNR, CDR2 FQNEAQ (reference sequence). The clonotype was recovered from a man aged 55 to 70 with T-cell large granular lymphocyte leukemia. Some clones in this sample may be carry-over from other donors' samples. Sequencing was performed on peripheral blood mononuclear cells. The chain carries TRBV7-9 and TRBJ2-1; TRBD2 matches at 7 bases. CDR3 bases: TGTGCCAGCAGCTTAGTCGGGAGCGGGACTTACTATCACAATGAGCAGTTCTTC. Protein product: CASSLVGSGTYYHNEQFF.